Sequencing of this T cell receptor beta chain was carried out in a study of PD-L1 blockade in urothelial cancer. Across the study: About 90% of the 29 patients were males with bladder-origin urothelial cancer.

The length of the CDR3 is 12 residues. CDR1 is MDHEN and CDR2 is SYDVKM in the germline V gene. Trimming stripped 3 bases from V and 8 bases from J, with 10 bases between. The table came from immunoSEQ multiplex PCR; TCRdb's copy has only in-frame clones and leaves some out. The sample records more than 60,000 clones, roughly 90% being singletons. The time point here: peripheral blood 6 weeks after treatment start. Locally advanced or metastatic urothelial carcinoma was present in patients. The rearrangement links TRBV28 to TRBJ1-2; D ambiguous. This sequence originates from a man aged 55 to 70 with urothelial cancer. This sample comprised PBMCs, obtained around atezolizumab (anti-PD-L1) treatment. The CDR3 protein is CASSFGMRGYTF. CDR3 coding DNA: TGTGCCAGCAGTTTTGGTATGCGCGGCTACACCTTC.